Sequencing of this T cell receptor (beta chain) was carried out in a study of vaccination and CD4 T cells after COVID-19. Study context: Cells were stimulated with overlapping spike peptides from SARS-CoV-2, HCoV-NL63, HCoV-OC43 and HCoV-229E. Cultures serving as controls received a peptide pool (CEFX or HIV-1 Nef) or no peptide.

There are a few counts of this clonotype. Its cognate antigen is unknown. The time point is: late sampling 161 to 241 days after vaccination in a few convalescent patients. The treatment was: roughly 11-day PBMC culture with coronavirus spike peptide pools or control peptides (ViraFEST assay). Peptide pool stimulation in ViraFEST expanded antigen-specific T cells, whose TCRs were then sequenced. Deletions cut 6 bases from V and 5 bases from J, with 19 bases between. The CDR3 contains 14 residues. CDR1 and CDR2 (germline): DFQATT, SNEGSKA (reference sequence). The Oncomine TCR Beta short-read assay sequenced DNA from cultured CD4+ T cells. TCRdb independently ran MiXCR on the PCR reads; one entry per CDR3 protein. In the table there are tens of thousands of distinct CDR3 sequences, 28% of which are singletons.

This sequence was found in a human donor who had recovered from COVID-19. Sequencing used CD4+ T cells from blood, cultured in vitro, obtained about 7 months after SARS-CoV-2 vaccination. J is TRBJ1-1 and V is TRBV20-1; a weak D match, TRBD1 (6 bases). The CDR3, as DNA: TGCAGTGCCGACCGAACAGGGAGGGGGACTGAAGCTTTCTTT. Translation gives CSADRTGRGTEAFF.